These 11 T cell receptor beta chains came from one sample sequenced in a study of identical twins. TCRdb re-called the 5' RACE reads through MiXCR, storing one row per CDR3 protein. Of some 1,600,000 distinct CDR3 sequences in the sample, less than 40% were seen once. Sequenced material: cord blood. All receptors derive from a newborn girl in good health.

This chain joins TRBV6-2 or TRBV6-3 and TRBJ2-7; TRBD2 agrees at 16 bases. Per germline, CDR1 MNHEY and CDR2 SVGEGT. After removal of 3 bases from V and 3 bases from J, the junction contained 11 bases not matched to a gene. There are 19 residues in the CDR3. The CDR3 spells CASSYSIPGLAGGNYEQYF. DNA of the CDR3: TGTGCCAGCAGTTATTCCATCCCGGGACTAGCGGGAGGGAACTACGAGCAGTACTTC.

This chain joins TRBV28 and TRBJ2-3; no reliable D call. The CDR3 covers 14 residues. The germline CDR1 and CDR2 sequences are MDHEN and SYDVKM. Deletions cut 5 bases from V and 2 bases from J, with 11 bases between. This chain's CDR3 is CASSHRYNTDTQYF. The CDR3 DNA sequence: TGTGCCAGCAGTCACCGGTACAACACAGATACGCAGTATTTT.

This clonotype showed up just a few times. V is TRBV20-1 and J is TRBJ1-4; possible D gene TRBD1, 5 bases. Trimming shortened V by 4 bases and J by 0 bases, and 6 bases separated the two germline ends. The CDR3 runs 13 residues. Germline V gene lookup returns CDR1 DFQATT and CDR2 SNEGSKA (reference sequence). CDR3 bases: TGCAGTGCTAAGACAGCAACTAATGAAAAACTGTTTTTT. The encoded protein is CSAKTATNEKLFF.

This rearrangement joins TRBV29-1 to TRBJ2-1; 9 positions match TRBD2. CDR1 and CDR2 from the germline V gene are SQVTM and ANQGSEA. J lost 5 bases, V lost 7 bases, and 6 bases had no gene match. CDR3 length: 13 residues. DNA for the CDR3: TGCAGCGGAAGGACTAGCGAAGACAATGAGCAGTTCTTC. This gives the protein CSGRTSEDNEQFF.

This chain links TRBV10-3 with TRBJ2-3; D possibly corresponds to TRBD2 (5 bases). The CDR3 has 14 residues. V gave up 3 bases and J gave up 7 bases, with 14 bases separating them. Per the germline V gene, CDR1 is ENHRY and CDR2 is SYGVKD. This chain's CDR3 is CAISDLPTGNTQYF. Here the CDR3 DNA reads TGTGCCATCAGTGACCTTCCTACGGGGAATACGCAGTATTTT.

This clonotype occurred a few times. The chain carries TRBV7-2 and TRBJ2-3; unclear D gene. Trimming cost V 5 bases and J 5 bases, with 11 bases left between them. Germline V CDR1 and CDR2: SGHTA, FQGNSA. The CDR3 has 13 amino acids. The CDR3 coding sequence is TGTGCCAGCAGCAGACTCACGGGAGATACGCAGTATTTT. Translating it yields CASSRLTGDTQYF.

CDR3 DNA sequence: TGTGCCAGCACCTCATTCCCGGGCCCCAGGAACGAGCAGTACTTC. This gives the protein CASTSFPGPRNEQYF. V and J are TRBV7-9 and TRBJ2-7, with no clear D. Deletions cut 7 bases from V and 5 bases from J, with 21 bases between. CDR1 is SEHNR, CDR2 FQNEAQ, per germline (reference sequence). CDR3 size: 15 residues. The full variable domain, rest sourced from reference TRBV7-9 and TRBJ2-7, is DTGVSQNPRHKITKRGQNVTFRCDPISEHNRLYWYRQTLGQGPEFLTYFQNEAQLEKSRLLSDRFSAERPKGSFSTLEIQRTEQGDSAMYLCASTSFPGPRNEQYFGPGTRLTVT.

The chain has TRBV15 and TRBJ2-1; 11 nucleotides agree with TRBD2. Looked up from germline, CDR1 is LNHNV and CDR2 is YYDKDF (reference sequence). Trimming removed 8 bases from V and 7 bases from J; junction bases left unmatched: 13. The CDR3 runs 16 residues. As DNA, the CDR3 is TGTGCCACCTCGCGAGTAGCGGGAGGGCCTTTGAATGAGCAGTTCTTC. The encoded protein is CATSRVAGGPLNEQFF.

This rearrangement joins TRBV20-1 to TRBJ2-7, with D possibly being TRBD1 or TRBD2 (7 bases each). Per germline, CDR1 DFQATT and CDR2 SNEGSKA (reference sequence). Deletions cut 5 bases from V and 8 bases from J, with 16 bases between. The CDR3 is 12 residues long. CDR3 loop: CSAYPGGGQQYF. The CDR3 nucleotides are TGCAGTGCTTACCCAGGGGGGGGACAGCAGTACTTC.

This clonotype came up a few times. The chain combines TRBV20-1 with TRBJ2-3; D not resolved. The CDR3 runs 14 residues. Germline V lookup: CDR1 DFQATT, CDR2 SNEGSKA (reference sequence). The V end was cut by 5 bases, the J end by 3 bases, with 15 bases between. This CDR3 is CSAPRERFTDTQYF. The CDR3 nucleotides read TGCAGTGCTCCTCGCGAGAGGTTTACAGATACGCAGTATTTT.

The V and J genes are TRBV2 and TRBJ2-7; 8 positions match TRBD2. Germline-derived CDR1 and CDR2 are SNHLY and FYNNEI. The CDR3 runs 13 residues. Trimming removed 4 bases from V and 4 bases from J; junction bases left unmatched: 3. CDR3 DNA sequence: TGTGCCAGCAGTGGGGAGCGGGAGTACGAGCAGTACTTC. Translated: CASSGEREYEQYF. The entire variable domain, with the rest obtained from reference TRBV2 and TRBJ2-7, is as follows: EPEVTQTPSHQVTQMGQEVILRCVPISNHLYFYWYRQILGQKVEFLVSFYNNEISEKSEIFDDQFSVERPDGSNFTLKIRSTKLEDSAMYFCASSGEREYEQYFGPGTRLTVT.